Each of the 32 T cell receptor beta chains below was sequenced from the same sample in a study of regulatory T cells in long-lasting Graves disease. Indicated time point: persistent/refractory GD, antithyroid drugs over 5 years with positive TRAb. The TCR library was prepared using RNA isolated from PBMCs. CDR3-region Arm-PCR and iRepertoire HTBI primers produced the TCR beta libraries. TCRdb fed the multiplex PCR reads into MiXCR, producing one record per CDR3 protein. The data contain a few hundred thousand distinct CDR3 sequences, about a quarter of them singletons. This material consisted of peripheral blood mononuclear cells (PBMCs), taken when the disease was refractory, from a patient treated with antithyroid drugs. The receptors were gathered from a female donor with Graves disease.

The chain uses TRBV5-4 and TRBJ1-1; tentatively, D is TRBD1 (5 bases). Trimming pared 4 bases from V and 5 bases from J, leaving 9 bases between. This CDR3 contains 12 residues. Looked up from germline, CDR1 is SGHNT and CDR2 is YYREEE (reference sequence). Here the CDR3 DNA reads TGTGCCAGCAGCATTCAGGGAACTGAAGCTTTCTTT. It is translated as CASSIQGTEAFF.

The gene calls are TRBV28 and TRBJ1-1; perhaps TRBD1 as D (6 bases). CDR1 is MDHEN, CDR2 SYDVKM, per germline. CDR3 length equals 14 residues. Trimming shortened V by 5 bases and J by 5 bases, and 15 bases separated the two germline ends. CDR3 amino acids: CASSRMGGSTEAFF. CDR3 bases: TGTGCCAGCAGTAGGATGGGGGGCTCGACTGAAGCTTTCTTT.

This chain links TRBV7-9 with TRBJ2-5; 7 bases map to TRBD1. The J segment lost 2 bases and the V segment lost 6 bases, leaving 3 bases of the junction unmatched. The length of the CDR3 is 13 residues. The V gene's germline CDR1 is SEHNR and CDR2 FQNEAQ (reference sequence). The DNA for the CDR3 is TGTGCCAGCAGGTGGGACAGACAAGAGACCCAGTACTTC. This codes for CASRWDRQETQYF.

In this sample, this clonotype turned up a few times. V and J are TRBV6-2 or TRBV6-3 and TRBJ1-1; D is ambiguous. The V end was cut by 2 bases, the J end by 4 bases, with 14 bases between. This CDR3 spans 15 amino acids. Germline-derived CDR1 and CDR2 are MNHEY and SVGEGT. The CDR3 bases are TGTGCCAGCAGTTACGGACGGCTCCGGACCACTGAAGCTTTCTTT. This sequence encodes CASSYGRLRTTEAFF.

This clonotype was found many times. The chain recombines TRBV11-2 with TRBJ2-7; the D call may be TRBD1 or TRBD2 (5 bases each). The CDR3 extends over 17 amino acids. V shed 5 bases and J shed 6 bases, with 26 bases lying between them. Germline values: CDR1 SGHAT, CDR2 FQNNGV. CDR3 in amino acids: CASSPSGLLGTPGEQYF. CDR3 nucleotide sequence: TGTGCCAGCAGCCCAAGCGGACTTTTGGGGACGCCGGGCGAGCAGTACTTC.

This chain's CDR3 is CASSLGWDSYGYTF. The CDR3 DNA reads TGCGCCAGCAGCTTGGGCTGGGACAGCTATGGCTACACCTTC. This sequence joins TRBV5-1 and TRBJ1-2, with 7 bases fitting TRBD1. The germline gives CDR1 SGHRS, CDR2 YFSETQ. The CDR3 extends over 14 amino acids. Unmatched junction bases numbered 3, after V lost 0 bases and J lost 4 bases.

The gene calls are TRBV5-1 and TRBJ2-7; D is unresolved. V was cut by 0 bases and J by 1 base, with 11 bases left in between. Germline assignment: CDR1 SGHRS and CDR2 YFSETQ. The CDR3 covers 15 residues. For the CDR3, the DNA is TGCGCCAGCAGCTTGGGGCCTGGATTGTCCTACGAGCAGTACTTC. It is translated as CASSLGPGLSYEQYF.

The chain joins TRBV18 to TRBJ1-5, with 7 bases matching TRBD1. The CDR3 is made up of 15 amino acids. Per germline, CDR1 KGHSH and CDR2 LQKENI. With 2 bases clipped from V and 3 bases from J, the junction kept 4 bases outside the gene matches. The CDR3 nucleotides read TGTGCCAGCTCACCAATGGGACAGTTCAATCAGCCCCAGCATTTT. Translated, it gives CASSPMGQFNQPQHF.

This clonotype was observed at least ten times. The gene calls are TRBV2 and TRBJ1-6; D is undetermined. The germline gives CDR1 SNHLY, CDR2 FYNNEI. This CDR3 has 12 residues. Trimming pared 3 bases from V and 12 bases from J, leaving 9 bases between. CDR3 in amino acids: CASSDSSLPLHF. CDR3 nucleotide sequence: TGTGCCAGCAGTGATTCTAGTCTACCCCTCCACTTT.

This clonotype was seen only a few times. The chain links TRBV5-1 to TRBJ2-7, with D perhaps TRBD1 (5 bases). Germline V gene sequence: CDR1 SGHRS, CDR2 YFSETQ. V was pared by 4 bases and J by 7 bases, with 18 bases between. CDR3 length: 14 amino acids. Here the CDR3 reads CASSLGVRAEEQYF. The CDR3 DNA sequence: TGCGCCAGCAGCCTAGGGGTAAGGGCGGAAGAGCAGTACTTC.

This clonotype is a singleton in its sample. The chain recombines TRBV29-1 with TRBJ1-1; perhaps TRBD1 as D (6 bases). This CDR3 has 11 residues. V lost 6 bases to trimming and J lost 6 bases, with 11 bases between them. Germline V lookup: CDR1 SQVTM, CDR2 ANQGSEA. CDR3 in DNA: TGCAGCGTACGATACAGGGCTGAAGCTTTCTTT. This encodes CSVRYRAEAFF.

This clonotype was detected ten times or more. This sequence joins TRBV12-3 or TRBV12-4 and TRBJ1-1; D gene uncertain. The CDR3 is made up of 13 amino acids. V shed 4 bases and J shed 0 bases, with 6 bases lying between them. The DNA of the CDR3 is TGTGCCAGCAGTTCACCAATGAACACTGAAGCTTTCTTT. Residues: CASSSPMNTEAFF.

With regard to this clonotype: Being one base from a much bigger clone, this may be a read error. V and J are TRBV28 and TRBJ1-4; D unresolved. The CDR3 contains 12 residues. Germline V CDR1 and CDR2: MDHEN, SYDVKM. CDR3: CVSSIGNEELFF. In DNA, the CDR3 is TGTGTCAGCAGCATAGGGAATGAGGAACTGTTTTTT.

This clonotype was seen only a few times. CDR3 region: CAATGTGTYEQYF. CDR3 nucleotide sequence: TGTGCCGCCACCGGGACAGGGACCTACGAGCAGTACTTC. The rearrangement links TRBV10-3 to TRBJ2-7, with TRBD1 identical over 9 bases. The V segment lost 11 bases and the J segment 2 bases; nucleotides outside the gene matches: 7. Germline V gene lookup returns CDR1 ENHRY and CDR2 SYGVKD. The CDR3 runs 13 residues.

This clonotype was found many times. This chain links TRBV2 with TRBJ1-2; D not resolved. The CDR3 has 13 amino acids. Trimming took 3 bases from V and 4 from J, leaving 9 bases between them. Germline CDR1 reads SNHLY; CDR2 reads FYNNEI. The DNA of the CDR3 is TGTGCCAGCAGTGATTTCAACATCTATGGCTACACCTTC. Translated: CASSDFNIYGYTF.

This chain connects TRBV6-6 to TRBJ1-2, with a weak D call TRBD1 (5 bases). V dropped 0 bases and J dropped 2 bases, with 7 bases sitting between them. Germline V gene lookup returns CDR1 MNHNY and CDR2 SVGAGI (reference sequence). The CDR3 is 14 amino acids. The CDR3 DNA reads TGTGCCAGCAGTTACTCGGGGGTCAACTATGGCTACACCTTC. This translates into CASSYSGVNYGYTF.

Ten or more counts support this clonotype. The J gene is TRBJ2-5, the V gene TRBV20-1; 8 bases match TRBD2. The CDR3 runs 15 residues. The trim removed 1 base at V and 5 bases at J, leaving 9 bases unmatched. Germline CDR1 is DFQATT and CDR2 is SNEGSKA (reference sequence). This chain's CDR3 is CSARGGTWTSETQYF. For the CDR3, the DNA is TGCAGTGCTAGAGGGGGTACCTGGACTAGCGAGACCCAGTACTTC.

This clonotype was picked up many times. The V gene is TRBV11-2, the J gene TRBJ2-7; D is possibly TRBD1 or TRBD2 (5 bases each). V was cut by 0 bases and J by 3 bases, with 18 bases left in between. This CDR3 spans 17 amino acids. Germline V gene lookup returns CDR1 SGHAT and CDR2 FQNNGV. The CDR3, as DNA: TGTGCCAGCAGCTTAGACGTGTTGGCTTGGGGGAGCTACGAGCAGTACTTC. Amino acid sequence: CASSLDVLAWGSYEQYF.

The rearrangement uses TRBV6-1 and TRBJ1-2; 10 nucleotides agree with TRBD1. The J segment lost 5 bases and the V segment lost 6 bases, leaving 3 bases of the junction unmatched. Looked up from germline, CDR1 is MNHNS and CDR2 is SASEGT. This CDR3 is built from 13 residues. CDR3 amino acids: CASRGTGEYGYTF. The CDR3 DNA follows: TGTGCCAGCAGGGGGACAGGGGAGTATGGCTACACCTTC.

The chain links TRBV4-1 to TRBJ2-5; 9 bases fit TRBD2. Germline V gives CDR1 MGHRA, CDR2 YSYEKL. The CDR3 spans 16 residues. The junction had 4 bases not matched to a gene; V was cut back by 1 base and J by 1 base. Written as DNA, the CDR3 is TGCGCCAGCAGCCAAGTAGCGGGAGTATTCCAAGAGACCCAGTACTTC. Its translation: CASSQVAGVFQETQYF.

The chain employs TRBV27 and TRBJ2-7, with 10 bases identical to TRBD2. V was pared by 5 bases and J by 9 bases, with 13 bases of the junction left unmatched. This CDR3 has 15 amino acids. From germline, CDR1 is MNHEY and CDR2 SMNVEV (reference sequence). CDR3 coding DNA: TGTGCCAGCAGTCCCCGGACTAGCGGTTGGCCGGTGCAGTACTTC. It codes for CASSPRTSGWPVQYF.

The chain links TRBV7-9 to TRBJ1-2; 7 bases align to TRBD1. Unmatched junction bases numbered 9, after V lost 5 bases and J lost 3 bases. CDR3 size: 15 residues. Germline CDR1 reads SEHNR; CDR2 reads FQNEAQ (reference sequence). The CDR3 DNA reads as TGTGCCAGCAGCCAAGAAAGTACAGGGGACTATGGCTACACCTTC. Residues: CASSQESTGDYGYTF.

With regard to this clonotype: A read error is possible here, since a much larger clone lies one base away. This sequence joins TRBV29-1 and TRBJ2-5; no firm D call. CDR3 size: 12 residues. Trimming took off 1 base at V and 4 bases at J, with 7 bases between the two ends. Looked up from germline, CDR1 is SQVTM and CDR2 is ANQGSEA. CDR3 region: CSVEATRETQYF. CDR3 sequence (DNA): TGCAGCGTTGAAGCTACCAGAGAGACCCAGTACTTC.

This clonotype showed up many times. The chain links TRBV20-1 to TRBJ1-4, with D possibly being TRBD1 (6 bases). The CDR3 contains 13 residues. CDR1 is DFQATT and CDR2 is SNEGSKA in the germline V gene (reference sequence). Trimming left V 7 bases short and J 3 bases short, with 12 bases between. CDR3 bases: TGCAGTGGAATGGACAGCTCTAATGAAAAACTGTTTTTT. Its protein is CSGMDSSNEKLFF.

This clonotype has at least ten counts. The rearrangement uses TRBV7-9 and TRBJ2-7; 8 bases align to TRBD2. Trimming at V came to 5 bases and at J to 2 bases, leaving 11 bases not matched to a gene. The germline V gene encodes CDR1 SEHNR and CDR2 FQNEAQ (reference sequence). There are 16 residues in the CDR3. The CDR3 DNA is TGTGCCAGCAGCGCTCATACTAGCGGAAGAGCCTACGAGCAGTACTTC. This codes for CASSAHTSGRAYEQYF.

This clonotype has at least ten counts. V is TRBV7-2 and J is TRBJ2-3; unclear D gene. Germline values: CDR1 SGHTA, CDR2 FQGNSA. CDR3 length equals 12 residues. Trimming took 2 bases from V and 5 from J, leaving 5 bases between them. The CDR3 spells CASSLFLDTQYF. The CDR3 DNA is TGTGCCAGCAGCTTATTTTTAGATACGCAGTATTTT.

The table lists this clonotype with many counts. The V gene is TRBV28, the J gene TRBJ2-5, with 8 bases aligning to TRBD2. The V and J ends lost 8 bases and 4 bases, in that order; junction bases with no gene match: 9. This CDR3 is built from 14 residues. Germline values: CDR1 MDHEN, CDR2 SYDVKM. The CDR3 DNA sequence: TGTGCCAGCGAGTCCGGGCTAGCGGGAGAGACCCAGTACTTC. This gives the protein CASESGLAGETQYF.

A few counts support this clonotype. V is TRBV9 and J is TRBJ1-6, with D tentatively TRBD1 (6 bases). V lost 3 bases and J lost 7, with 11 bases in between. In germline, CDR1 is SGDLS, CDR2 YYNGEE. The CDR3 has 14 residues. The CDR3 bases are TGTGCCAGCAGCGATGAGGGGACAAATTCACCCCTCCACTTT. This gives the protein CASSDEGTNSPLHF.

The V call is TRBV20-1, the J call TRBJ1-6; D is ambiguous. Per the germline V gene, CDR1 is DFQATT and CDR2 is SNEGSKA (reference sequence). This CDR3 has 16 amino acids. V lost 3 bases to trimming and J lost 0 bases, with 12 bases between them. CDR3 bases: TGCAGTGCTAGCAGGACGTCGAGCTCCTATAATTCACCCCTCCACTTT. It yields the protein CSASRTSSSYNSPLHF.

This clonotype was counted many times. The CDR3 here is CASSPHRTSGRKTGELFF. The CDR3 coding sequence is TGTGCCAGCAGTCCCCACAGGACTAGCGGGAGGAAGACCGGGGAGCTGTTTTTT. This chain connects TRBV28 to TRBJ2-2; 14 bases line up with TRBD2. The CDR3 is 18 residues long. V lost 5 bases and J lost 5; bases outside the gene matches: 10. CDR1 MDHEN and CDR2 SYDVKM come from the germline V gene.

J is TRBJ1-5 and V is TRBV28; no clear D. Germline CDR1 MDHEN, CDR2 SYDVKM. This CDR3 is 12 amino acids long. Trimming left V 8 bases short and J 4 bases short, with 9 bases between. CDR3 residues: CASGELNQPQHF. DNA of the CDR3: TGTGCCAGCGGAGAGTTAAATCAGCCCCAGCATTTT.

About this clonotype itself: It may be a read error: a sequence one base away is much more abundant. The chain is built from TRBV2 and TRBJ2-4; D is uncertain. Germline V lookup: CDR1 SNHLY, CDR2 FYNNEI. The CDR3 runs 13 residues. This CDR3 reads CASLSNAKNIQCF. The CDR3 DNA sequence: TGTGCCAGCCTAAGCAATGCCAAAAACATTCAGTGCTTC. Combining the CDR3 with reference TRBV2 and TRBJ2-4 gives the whole variable domain EPEVTQTPSHQVTQMGQEVILRCVPISNHLYFYWYRQILGQKVEFLVSFYNNEISEKSEIFDDQFSVERPDGSNFTLKIRSTKLEDSAMYFCASLSNAKNIQCFGAGTRLSVL.